This T cell receptor beta chain was obtained from a study of cytomegalovirus exposure and HLA in healthy donors (dated by TCRdb to about 2017). Context from the whole study: In an earlier analysis of 450 to 750 of the donors, 276 Gb of sequence data and 117 million unique TCR beta sequences from some 170 million T cells were reported. The study profiled the T cell repertoires of about 640 subjects by immunosequencing and related them to cytomegalovirus serostatus. In an earlier analysis of 500 to 650 of the donors, high-throughput TCR beta sequencing was used to judge whether each TCR beta V gene segment behaved as functional or pseudogenic. Among the roughly 400 genotyped donors, approximately 77% belonged to the genetic ancestry cluster associated with self-reported Caucasian donors. Alongside the repertoire data, information on donor age, sex, ethnicity and CMV serostatus was compiled. HLA typing covered class I and class II loci at four-digit resolution. Several DR-DQ haplotypes were handled as single units for association and clustering, since linkage in the cohort was strong. To study patterns of TCR occurrence, a later analysis re-analyzed previously published TCR beta repertoires from 500 to 850 donors and added high-resolution HLA genotyping. The number of donors typed differed by locus, with about 629-630 for A, B, C, DRB1 and DQB1, about 500 for DQA1, 606 for DPA1, and around 460 for DPB1. The later analysis used no new phenotypic data to find candidate immune exposures, relying instead on TCR beta sequences and their occurrence across donors. All discovery cohort repertoires had been generated on a single sequencing platform. To predict cytomegalovirus infection status, the study combined high-throughput TCR immunosequencing, statistical association of individual TCRs with disease status, and machine learning. Among some 400 genotyped donors of the cohort, an average of around 240,000 unique TCR beta nucleotide sequences were sequenced per donor, roughly a sixth of them non-productive. The study was designed to test whether signatures of past pathogen exposure could be identified by cataloging public T cell receptors. A separate validation cohort of roughly 130 different subjects was used in addition to the approximately 700-subject first cohort. Around 320 gigabases of sequencing data and tens of millions of unique TCR sequences were included in an early release covering several hundred HLA-typed donors. A later genetic analysis used genome-wide SNP genotypes for about 65% of the 666 donors, treating that subset as a discovery cohort.

The cohort consisted of fewer than 700 healthy bone marrow donors. Cohort members were all nominally healthy when sampled, although unrecorded immune exposures were likely present. The donor was CMV seronegative and belonged to the group of several hundred seronegative cohort members. A peripheral blood sample was provided by each donor, and peripheral blood mononuclear cells were used for TCR beta sequencing. Genomic DNA was extracted from the blood cell samples with the Qiagen DNeasy Blood Extraction Kit. CDR1 LNHNV and CDR2 YYDKDF are derived from the germline V gene (reference sequence). V is cut by 0 bases and J by 5 bases, and the space between the germline ends is 11 bases. The CDR3 sequence holds 15 residues, the cysteine and phenylalanine included. Only the CDR3 region is kept as DNA, spanning 45 bases read in frame from base 1. Receptor libraries were prepared by the immunoSEQ multiplex PCR assay. The multiplex PCR relied on a mix of 60 forward primers for TCR Vbeta segments and 13 reverse primers for TCR Jbeta segments. A multiplex PCR assay on genomic DNA amplified the CDR3 region of rearranged TCR beta genes. The Illumina HiSeq System was used to sequence the amplified TCR beta libraries as 87-base-pair reads. On the authors' methods: A later analysis tallied roughly 76 million unique TCR beta chains across the 666 repertoires, and approximately 12 million of those chains were shared by two or more donors. A nearest-neighbor algorithm error-corrected the raw reads and collapsed the reads into unique sequences, merging closely related sequences to remove PCR and sequencing errors. V, D and J gene segments were assigned by aligning CDR3 sequences to IMGT reference sequences. Each retained sequence needed at least a six-nucleotide match to both a V gene segment and a J gene segment. A rearrangement counted as productive if the CDR3 had no stop codons and remained in frame with V and J, and every other rearrangement counted as non-productive. CDR3 was defined according to IMGT convention as the region running from the second conserved V-encoded cysteine to the conserved J-encoded phenylalanine. Sequences without an unambiguous match to a single V gene segment were excluded from the earlier analysis of 450 to 650 of the donors. An earlier analysis of some 610 of the donors called V segments functional above 56.7% productive rearrangements and segregating when the between-donor standard deviation exceeded 5%. A statistical classification framework was built to diagnose cytomegalovirus status from the catalog of TCR beta chain sequences. A later analysis assigned V and J genes by comparing TCR nucleotide sequences with IMGT/GENE-DB human TR gene sequences. In a later analysis, CDR3 sequences and most-parsimonious VDJ recombination scenarios were assigned using the TCRdist pipeline. A later analysis defined each TCR beta chain by its CDR3 amino acid sequence plus V-gene family, and excluded reads lacking a unique V-gene family. As a way to deal with suspected cross-contamination and a sequencing artifact, a later analysis dropped hundreds of nucleotide sequences that were highly shared and had low generation probability. In a later analysis, a clonal expansion index for each public chain was calculated from normalized within-repertoire ranks of inferred template counts. In a later analysis, generation probabilities were computed using a VDJ recombination model fitted to out-of-frame rearrangements, and the results were checked against IGoR. A later analysis scored TCR-TCR, TCR-HLA and TCR-CMV co-occurrence with hypergeometric tests, applying a repertoire-size bias correction to TCR pairs. In a later analysis, false discovery rates were estimated by permuting HLA or CMV assignments 20 times. A later analysis grouped co-occurring TCRs with DBSCAN, adding TCRdist sequence similarity when clustering within HLA-allele-positive subsets. For co-occurrence clustering, repertoires with fewer than 30,000 or more than 120,000 public chains were excluded, along with a handful of repertoires with anomalous nucleotide sharing. TCRdb took over this immuneACCESS table, retaining in-frame rearrangements with V and J assigned. Such tables are incomplete; in checked studies, under half of the missing clones stem from an unresolved V gene, and the remainder is unexplained. That table is the source of V, J and clone size, and D and trimming were worked out from the DNA. In this sample's table one finds under 35,000 clones. The ten top clones hold 0.71% of the sample.

On this clone itself: What antigen it recognizes has not been identified.

What the research found in general, with its limitations: Broadly in line with IMGT annotations, most TCR beta V segments showed up in productive rearrangements about 87% or about 30% of the time in an earlier analysis of several hundred of the donors. Correlated functional status among segregating V segments might reflect linkage disequilibrium, but an unknown experimental factor could not be ruled out. The authors suggested that the approach could potentially be extended to other disease states and immunological phenotypes. A further reported finding was that TCR beta sequences accurately predicted the HLA-A and HLA-B alleles for most subjects in the first cohort. Compared with the approximately 600-donor mean, donors in an Asian-associated ancestry cluster had fewer N-insertions in productive TCRs, according to a later genetic analysis. Compared with equally common non-associated chains, HLA-associated TCR beta chains in a later analysis were more clonally expanded and had lower generation probabilities. A group of highly shared sequence variants was considered likely to be a technical artifact of the sequencing pipeline. Some IMGT-functional V segments, including TRBV6-2 and TRBV6-3, could not be distinguished by the 87-base-pair reads and were therefore excluded. According to a later analysis, most CMV-associated TCR beta chains appeared to be HLA-restricted, and the HLA associations seemed to be driven largely by CMV exposure. The study gave a list of around 170 TCR beta chains associated with cytomegalovirus. The classifier was reported to diagnose cytomegalovirus status with high specificity and sensitivity in both the original cohort and the validation cohort. In a later analysis, the rate of TCR association differed among HLA loci, with DRB1 alleles having the most associated TCRs and HLA-C alleles having the fewest. A few of the identified cytomegalovirus-associated TCR beta chains were confirmed in vitro to be specific for cytomegalovirus antigens. Assigning TCR associations to individual alleles was difficult when HLA alleles, especially DR and DQ, strongly co-occurred. This cohort had only TCR beta chains sequenced, and the lack of alpha or paired-chain data limited which features could be detected. Specific HLA alleles were associated with 16,951 TCR beta sequences at a false discovery rate of 0.05 in a later analysis. The earlier analysis of nearly 600 of the donors excluded approximately 17 rarely observed V segments, including chromosome 9 orphons, because counts were too low. The only immune exposure information available for the cohort was CMV serostatus. Sequencing depth was assumed to be roughly uniform across donors in the presence/absence analyses, though that assumption may not hold. While some public TCRs were present in many individuals, most TCR sequences turned up only very rarely across donors. In a later analysis, several top co-occurrence clusters were reported to appear linked to parvovirus B19, influenza, CMV and Epstein-Barr virus. Because some donors lacked HLA typing at each locus, the association tests relied only on the typed subset. A later genetic analysis associated a missense DCLRE1C variant with V-gene and J-gene trimming of TCR beta chains, and an independent cohort replicated the association.

The source is a man aged 30 to 45 in good health and CMV-seronegative. The sample consisted of PBMCs. The sequence is built from TRBV15 and TRBJ1-5; the best D guess is TRBD1, with 5 bases matching. The CDR3 amino acid sequence is: CATSREGGNYQPQHF. In nucleotides, the sequence is TGTGCCACCAGCAGAGAGGGGGGGAACTATCAGCCCCAGCATTTT.